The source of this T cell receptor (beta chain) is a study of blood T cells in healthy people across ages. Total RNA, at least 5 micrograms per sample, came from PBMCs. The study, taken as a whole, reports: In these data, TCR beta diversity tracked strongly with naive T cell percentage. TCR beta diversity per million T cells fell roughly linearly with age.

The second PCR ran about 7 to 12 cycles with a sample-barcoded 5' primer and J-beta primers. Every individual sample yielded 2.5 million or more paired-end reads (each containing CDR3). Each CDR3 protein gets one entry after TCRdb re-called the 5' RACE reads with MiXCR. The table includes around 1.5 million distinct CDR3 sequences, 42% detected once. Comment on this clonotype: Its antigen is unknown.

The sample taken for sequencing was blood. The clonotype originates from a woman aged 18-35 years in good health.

CDR3 sequence: CASSLGVSPGELFF. DNA for the CDR3: TGTGCCAGCAGCTTGGGAGTTAGCCCCGGGGAGCTGTTTTTT. V usage is TRBV7-9 and J usage is TRBJ2-2; possibly TRBD2 for D (5 bases). The germline V gene encodes CDR1 SEHNR and CDR2 FQNEAQ (reference sequence). The CDR3 runs 14 residues. Deletions cut 3 bases from V and 6 bases from J, with 11 bases between.